This T cell receptor (beta chain) was captured in a study of cytomegalovirus exposure and HLA in healthy donors. The study's findings and limits: Because they were indistinguishable, some V segments, including TRBV6-2 and TRBV6-3, were excluded.

The PCR was carried out with 60 Vbeta primers and 13 Jbeta primers. Produced via immunoSEQ multiplex PCR; TCRdb's table is partial and in-frame only. This sample has more than 150,000 clones, with 75% to 90% found just once. Trimming took 3 bases from V and 5 from J; bases not matched to a gene: 7. CDR3 size: 15 residues. Germline CDR1 and CDR2: LNHDA and SQIVND (reference sequence). About this clone itself: No antigen is known for it.

J is TRBJ2-7 and V is TRBV19, with 10 bases that match TRBD1. The sequenced sample was PBMCs. This receptor was identified in a man aged 35 to 55 in good health and CMV-seropositive. The CDR3 loop is CASSMAGQGKNEQYF. The CDR3 DNA reads as TGTGCCAGTAGTATGGCGGGACAGGGGAAGAACGAGCAGTACTTC.